This T cell receptor beta chain derives from a study of regulatory T cells in long-lasting Graves disease. Regarding the study as a whole: Persistent patients shared more public clonotypes (about 2,700) than new patients (about 930).

CDR1 and CDR2 (germline): SQVTM, ANQGSEA. The CDR3 spans 13 residues. V lost 6 bases to trimming and J lost 3 bases; unmatched junction nucleotides: 3. This clonotype was counted many times. Its antigen is still unknown. TCR beta libraries were built with iRepertoire HTBI primers and Arm-PCR of CDR3 regions. Original handling: Gene usage covered approximately 60 TRBV and roughly 13 TRBJ segments. TCRdb re-called the multiplex PCR reads through MiXCR, storing one row per CDR3 protein. These V and J calls derive from TCRdb rather than the authors' analysis. The table has around 340,000 distinct CDR3 sequences, 15% to 20% seen once; the top ten hold less than 30%. Time point of the sample: persistent/refractory GD, antithyroid drugs over 5 years with positive TRAb. From PBMCs, RNA was extracted and then used to make the TCR library.

The specimen was peripheral blood mononuclear cells (PBMCs), collected when the disease was refractory, from a patient treated with antithyroid drugs. The sequence was collected from a female donor with Graves disease. The gene calls are TRBV29-1 and TRBJ2-5; 11 bases are shared with TRBD2. CDR3 bases: TGCAGCGTCCTGGGACTAGCGGAAGAGACCCAGTACTTC. It is translated as CSVLGLAEETQYF.